Below, 30 T cell receptor beta chains from the same sample are listed, as sequenced in a study of spatial heterogeneity in lung cancer. General study points: Within tumors, counts of expanded alpha and beta TCRs tracked tumor mutation counts.

These TCRs' antigens remain unknown. The time point: sample taken at primary tumor resection. In TCRdb, the 5' RACE reads were re-called with MiXCR into one record per CDR3 protein. The sample includes roughly 5,200 distinct CDR3 sequences, more than 7.5% of them seen just once. The material sequenced was lung tumor tissue, taken at surgery. The receptors here all came from a male donor with early-stage non-small cell lung cancer.

This clonotype was seen ten or more times. J is TRBJ2-7 and V is TRBV18; 9 positions match TRBD1. The junction had 1 base not matched to a gene; V was cut back by 2 bases and J by 2 bases. This CDR3 region has 14 residues. Germline CDR1 KGHSH, CDR2 LQKENI. CDR3 region: CASSPGTGTYEQYF. DNA of the CDR3: TGTGCCAGCTCACCAGGGACAGGGACCTACGAGCAGTACTTC.

By share of the sample, this clonotype is medium-sized. The V call is TRBV9, the J call TRBJ2-1, with D possibly TRBD1 on 5 matching bases. The CDR3 totals 15 residues. CDR1 and CDR2 (germline): SGDLS, YYNGEE. V was clipped by 2 bases and J by 2 bases, with 11 bases between them. CDR3 bases: TGTGCCAGCAGCGTTGGGGCTTCGACCTACAATGAGCAGTTCTTC. Encoded protein: CASSVGASTYNEQFF.

This clonotype was observed at least ten times. The V and J genes are TRBV28 and TRBJ2-5; no clear D gene. V was trimmed by 4 bases and J by 7 bases, leaving 10 bases between them. Germline V lookup: CDR1 MDHEN, CDR2 SYDVKM. This CDR3 contains 12 residues. The CDR3 sequence: CASSSPPPTQYF. The DNA for the CDR3 is TGTGCCAGCAGTTCCCCCCCCCCGACCCAGTACTTC.

This clonotype was picked up many times. The chain has TRBV5-6 and TRBJ2-5; a weak D match, TRBD2 (6 bases). This CDR3 comprises 15 residues. Trimming cost V 1 base and J 2 bases, with 12 bases left between them. CDR1 is SGHDT, CDR2 YYEEEE, per germline. CDR3 in DNA: TGTGCCAGCAGCTTGAGATATGGAGGGCAAGAGACCCAGTACTTC. Its translation: CASSLRYGGQETQYF. Full variable domain (missing parts from reference TRBV5-6 and TRBJ2-5): DAGVTQSPTHLIKTRGQQVTLRCSPKSGHDTVSWYQQALGQGPQFIFQYYEEEERQRGNFPDRFSGHQFPNYSSELNVNALLLGDSALYLCASSLRYGGQETQYFGPGTRLLVL.

This clonotype has more than one count but fewer than ten. The chain couples TRBV3-1 to TRBJ2-5; D is undetermined. The CDR3 length is 14 residues. CDR1 and CDR2 (germline): LGHDT, YNNKEL (reference sequence). V was pared by 0 bases and J by 2 bases, with 7 bases between. CDR3 amino acids: CASSQDPAQETQYF. As DNA, the CDR3 is TGTGCCAGCAGCCAAGATCCGGCTCAAGAGACCCAGTACTTC.

Sample share makes this clonotype medium-sized (0.01 to 0.1%). The rearrangement uses TRBV24-1 and TRBJ2-1, with D perhaps TRBD1 or TRBD2 (6 bases each). The CDR3 loop spans 13 amino acids. Per the germline V gene, CDR1 is KGHDR and CDR2 is SFDVKD. Trimming cost V 9 bases and J 7 bases, with 15 bases left between them. CDR3 loop: CATAGGPGNEQFF. The CDR3 DNA sequence: TGTGCCACCGCTGGGGGGCCGGGAAATGAGCAGTTCTTC.

In its sample, this clonotype was seen many times. This may stem from a read error, because a much larger clone lies one nucleotide away. As the CDR3 is not closed by the conserved phenylalanine or tryptophan, this likely results from a read error. The genes are TRBV5-5 and TRBJ2-1; TRBD1 aligns across 7 bases. From germline, CDR1 is SGHKS and CDR2 YYEKEE (reference sequence). The ends lost 4 bases at V and 6 bases at J; junction bases unmatched: 10. The CDR3 consists of 15 residues. CDR3 protein: CASSTSGTALNEQFS. In DNA, the CDR3 is TGTGCCAGCAGCACGTCTGGGACAGCTCTCAATGAGCAGTTCTCC.

This clonotype is labeled medium-sized. The chain carries TRBV20-1 and TRBJ2-1, with 12 positions matching TRBD2. The CDR3 consists of 13 residues. Looked up from germline, CDR1 is DFQATT and CDR2 is SNEGSKA (reference sequence). V lost 6 bases to trimming and J lost 4 bases; unmatched junction nucleotides: 1. The CDR3 DNA reads as TGCAGTGCGGGGACTAGCGGGTACAATGAGCAGTTCTTC. The encoded protein is CSAGTSGYNEQFF.

This clonotype was seen at least ten times. The CDR3 DNA reads as TGCGCCAGCAGCCAAGAAGGGGGCGCCGGGACGCTATACACAGATACGCAGTATTTT. Protein sequence: CASSQEGGAGTLYTDTQYF. The V gene is TRBV4-1, the J gene TRBJ2-3, with TRBD1 identical over 7 bases. This CDR3 region has 19 residues. The germline V gene encodes CDR1 MGHRA and CDR2 YSYEKL. V lost 0 bases to trimming and J lost 2 bases; unmatched junction nucleotides: 14.

This rearrangement joins TRBV7-8 to TRBJ2-7; 10 bases align to TRBD2. This CDR3 is built from 14 residues. Germline CDR1 is SGHVS and CDR2 is FQNEAQ. J was trimmed by 6 bases and V by 2 bases; bases with no gene match: 4. DNA for the CDR3: TGTGCCAGCAGCTTATTAGCGGGGGGCGGCGAGCAGTACTTC. This gives the protein CASSLLAGGGEQYF.

This clonotype was seen ten or more times. The rearrangement uses TRBV6-5 and TRBJ2-5, with 13 bases fitting TRBD2. V lost 2 bases, J lost 1 base, and 7 bases stayed unmatched. Germline CDR1 reads MNHEY; CDR2 reads SVGAGI. The CDR3 is 18 residues long. The DNA of the CDR3 is TGTGCCAGCAGTTACGCCTCAACTAGCGGGGGGGCCCAAGAGACCCAGTACTTC. This codes for CASSYASTSGGAQETQYF.

This clonotype was seen many times. The rearrangement joins TRBV29-1 to TRBJ2-1; 10 bases fit TRBD2. CDR3 length: 13 residues. V shed 7 bases and J 2 bases; nucleotides not matched to a gene: 2. Germline V gives CDR1 SQVTM, CDR2 ANQGSEA. The CDR3 loop is CSASGRTYNEQFF. CDR3 coding DNA: TGCAGCGCTAGCGGGAGAACCTACAATGAGCAGTTCTTC.

This clonotype was seen many times. The chain recombines TRBV20-1 with TRBJ1-2; TRBD1 might be the D (5 bases). The CDR3 extends over 15 amino acids. The germline gives CDR1 DFQATT, CDR2 SNEGSKA (reference sequence). V dropped 0 bases and J dropped 2 bases, with 13 bases sitting between them. CDR3 DNA: TGCAGTGCTAGAGATAATGTCAGGGCCAACTATGGCTACACCTTC. It codes for CSARDNVRANYGYTF.

This clonotype was counted at least ten times. The V gene is TRBV6-5, the J gene TRBJ1-2; D gene unclear. V lost 2 bases, J lost 0 bases, and 4 bases lay in between. The CDR3 spans 13 residues. Germline-derived CDR1 and CDR2 are MNHEY and SVGAGI. The CDR3 coding sequence is TGTGCCAGCAGTTACAGGCCTAACTATGGCTACACCTTC. Protein: CASSYRPNYGYTF.

The rearrangement links TRBV4-1 to TRBJ1-5; 7 bases align to TRBD1. The junction had 8 bases not matched to a gene; V was cut back by 1 base and J by 8 bases. This CDR3 comprises 15 residues. Germline CDR1 MGHRA, CDR2 YSYEKL. This CDR3 is CASSQGQGERKPQHF. The CDR3 bases are TGCGCCAGCAGCCAAGGGCAGGGGGAAAGAAAGCCCCAGCATTTT.

By share of the sample, this clonotype is medium-sized. The chain is built from TRBV7-9 and TRBJ1-1, with no clear D. The germline V gene has CDR1 SEHNR and CDR2 FQNEAQ (reference sequence). The germline V and J ends were trimmed by 5 bases and 4 bases, with 17 bases remaining between them. CDR3 length: 15 amino acids. The CDR3 loop reads CASSPYGLFTTEAFF. The CDR3 DNA sequence: TGTGCCAGCAGCCCTTACGGGCTGTTCACCACTGAAGCTTTCTTT.

This clonotype was detected ten times or more. V and J are TRBV5-1 and TRBJ2-2; D not resolved. Per germline, CDR1 SGHRS and CDR2 YFSETQ. CDR3 length: 15 residues. V was clipped by 4 bases and J by 0 bases, with 10 bases between them. The CDR3 is CASSGPAANTGELFF. The DNA of the CDR3 is TGCGCCAGCAGCGGTCCGGCCGCGAACACCGGGGAGCTGTTTTTT.

This clonotype was seen many times. The chain has TRBV19 and TRBJ1-5, with a weak D call TRBD1 (6 bases). V lost 4 bases and J lost 10, with 17 bases in between. CDR3 size: 14 residues. CDR1 is LNHDA and CDR2 is SQIVND in the germline V gene (reference sequence). The CDR3 DNA is TGTGCCAGTAGTAATCAGGGGTTCGGGCATCCCCAGCATTTT. Protein product: CASSNQGFGHPQHF.

J is TRBJ2-1 and V is TRBV27, with 14 positions matching TRBD2. V lost 3 bases and J lost 7; bases outside the gene matches: 2. The CDR3 spans 15 residues. In germline, CDR1 is MNHEY, CDR2 SMNVEV (reference sequence). The CDR3 sequence: CASSLGTSGRNEQFF. DNA for the CDR3: TGTGCCAGCAGTTTGGGGACTAGCGGGAGAAATGAGCAGTTCTTC.

Sample share makes this clonotype medium-sized. The CDR3 here is CASSFPGTRGNTIYF. The CDR3 DNA reads as TGTGCCAGCAGCTTTCCCGGGACGCGAGGAAACACCATATATTTT. V usage is TRBV5-5 and J usage is TRBJ1-3; a possible D gene is TRBD1 (5 bases). Trimming pared 2 bases from V and 4 bases from J, leaving 13 bases between. The CDR3 has 15 residues. Germline V gives CDR1 SGHKS, CDR2 YYEKEE (reference sequence).

A note on this clonotype: A read error is possible here, since a much larger clone lies one base away. The V and J genes are TRBV7-8 and TRBJ1-5; no reliable D call. Germline loops: CDR1 SGHVS, CDR2 FQNEAQ. The CDR3 loop spans 14 amino acids. V lost 4 bases and J 4 bases, leaving 11 bases between the germline ends. CDR3 nucleotides: TGTGCCAGCAGCTCTTCAAGAATTAATCAGCCCCAGCATTTT. Residues: CASSSSRINQPQHF.

This clonotype has at least ten counts. The CDR3 nucleotides are TGTGCCAGCAGCCCCCCCGGGGGGGCCGGAGATACGCAGTATTTT. As protein: CASSPPGGAGDTQYF. The V call is TRBV11-2, the J call TRBJ2-3; TRBD2 matches 8 bases. This CDR3 comprises 15 residues. Trimming took 5 bases from V and 5 from J; bases not matched to a gene: 9. Germline CDR1 SGHAT, CDR2 FQNNGV. The full variable domain, with the rest looked up from reference TRBV11-2 and TRBJ2-3, is EAGVAQSPRYKIIEKRQSVAFWCNPISGHATLYWYQQILGQGPKLLIQFQNNGVVDDSQLPKDRFSAERLKGVDSTLKIQPAKLEDSAVYLCASSPPGGAGDTQYFGPGTRLTVL.

The count of this clonotype is one. V is TRBV11-2 and J is TRBJ2-1; 9 nucleotides match TRBD2. The trim removed 5 bases at V and 3 bases at J, leaving 5 bases unmatched. The CDR3 has 15 residues. From germline, CDR1 is SGHAT and CDR2 FQNNGV. In DNA form, the CDR3 reads TGTGCCAGCAGCCCCAGCGGGGGGCACTACAATGAGCAGTTCTTC. It is translated as CASSPSGGHYNEQFF.

This clonotype has ten or more counts. The V gene is TRBV12-5, the J gene TRBJ2-2; D is possibly TRBD2 (6 bases). The CDR3 covers 13 residues. V was shortened by 10 bases and J by 4 bases, with 13 bases between the two germline ends. CDR1 and CDR2 from the germline V gene are LGHNT and FRNRAP. The CDR3 protein is CATGRWGTGELFF. CDR3 sequence (DNA): TGTGCTACCGGGAGATGGGGCACCGGGGAGCTGTTTTTT.

This clonotype is labeled as medium-sized. This chain connects TRBV28 to TRBJ2-7; the D call may be TRBD1 or TRBD2 (5 bases each). The CDR3 totals 14 residues. The germline gives CDR1 MDHEN, CDR2 SYDVKM. The V and J ends lost 2 bases and 7 bases respectively, with 15 bases between them. The CDR3 reads CASSLGPGRREQYF. The CDR3 DNA is TGTGCCAGCAGTTTAGGGCCGGGACGGAGAGAGCAGTACTTC.

This clonotype counts as medium-sized (0.01 to 0.1%). This chain joins TRBV27 and TRBJ2-7; 8 bases are a match to TRBD1. With 2 bases clipped from V and 3 bases from J, the junction kept 3 bases outside the gene matches. Per germline, CDR1 MNHEY and CDR2 SMNVEV (reference sequence). The CDR3 is 14 residues long. CDR3 in DNA: TGTGCCAGCAGTTTACAGGGGGCGAACTACGAGCAGTACTTC. Its translation is CASSLQGANYEQYF.

This clonotype showed up many times. One end of the junction varies from germline; a read error may be responsible. The rearrangement uses TRBV12-3 or TRBV12-4 and TRBJ1-1, with no clear D. There are 13 residues in the CDR3. CDR3: CATGSGMNTEAFF. The CDR3 coding sequence is TGCGCCACGGGTTCTGGGATGAACACTGAAGCTTTCTTT.

This clonotype was observed at least ten times. The chain combines TRBV15 with TRBJ2-6, with D possibly matching TRBD1 (5 bases). Germline CDR1 LNHNV, CDR2 YYDKDF (reference sequence). V shed 0 bases and J shed 4 bases, with 13 bases lying between them. The CDR3 has 17 residues. This CDR3 is CATSRDDSPPGANVLTF. CDR3 DNA: TGTGCCACCAGCAGAGATGACAGCCCTCCGGGGGCCAACGTCCTGACTTTC.

The chain combines TRBV27 with TRBJ2-1, with D unresolved. There are 14 residues in the CDR3. V lost 2 bases and J 4 bases, leaving 9 bases between the germline ends. The germline CDR1 and CDR2 sequences are MNHEY and SMNVEV (reference sequence). CDR3 DNA sequence: TGTGCCAGCAGTTTAATGTCCGGGTACAATGAGCAGTTCTTC. It codes for CASSLMSGYNEQFF.

The sample holds a few counts of this clonotype. The CDR3 is CASSRARESTDTQYF. CDR3 bases: TGTGCCAGCAGTCGCGCGAGGGAATCCACAGATACGCAGTATTTT. The J gene is TRBJ2-3, the V gene TRBV7-2, with D possibly TRBD2 on 5 matching bases. This CDR3 spans 15 amino acids. Trimming shortened V by 6 bases and J by 2 bases, and 15 bases separated the two germline ends. Germline V gene data show CDR1 as SGHTA and CDR2 as FQGNSA.